The 2 T cell receptor beta chains below come from one sample, sequenced in a study of metastatic and nonmetastatic thyroid tumors. There were no patients who had received any treatment before thyroid surgery. TCRdb re-called the PCR reads with MiXCR. The sample lists under 45,000 clones; 28% were seen once. Sequenced material: blood. These TCRs come from a male donor with papillary thyroid cancer or a benign thyroid nodule (not recorded which). Some clones in this sample may be carry-over from other donors' samples.

This clone was detected many times. V is TRBV6-1 and J is TRBJ1-5; D gene unclear. Trimming removed 6 bases from V and 0 bases from J, with 12 bases in between. This CDR3 region has 15 residues. The germline V gene encodes CDR1 MNHNS and CDR2 SASEGT. CDR3 coding DNA: TGTGCCAGCAGGGACCAACCCACTAGCAATCAGCCCCAGCATTTT. Amino acids: CASRDQPTSNQPQHF.

A few counts support this clone. At one end, the junction sequence differs from germline, possibly due to a read error. This chain connects TRBV12-3 or TRBV12-4 to TRBJ2-2; TRBD1 matches at 7 bases. CDR3 length: 15 residues. The CDR3 reads CASSPWTGGTVELFF. The CDR3 region has the DNA TGTGCCAGCAGTCCATGGACAGGTGGCACCGTGGAGCTGTTTTTT.